The sequence of this T cell receptor (beta chain) was determined in a study of T cells in Graves' hyperthyroidism and ophthalmopathy. About the research overall: Peripheral blood was obtained at initial diagnosis, preceding any treatment.

Per germline, CDR1 LGHDT and CDR2 YNNKEL (reference sequence). The germline V and J ends were trimmed by 1 base and 7 bases, with 16 bases remaining between them. The CDR3 sequence is 15 residues long. PBMCs were obtained from 10 ml fresh peripheral blood. From RNA transcripts, TCR beta CDR3 regions were amplified. Initially, a first-round RT-PCR of the TCR CDR3 employed the HTBI primer set. TCRdb itself ran the multiplex PCR reads through MiXCR, one entry per CDR3 protein. Counted here are hundreds of thousands of distinct CDR3 sequences, approximately 14% occurring once; the ten biggest clones make up over 3.5%.

The TCR originated in a woman aged 40 to 55 with Graves' ophthalmopathy. The chain recombines TRBV3-1 with TRBJ1-2; the D is unclear. The sequenced material came from blood. CDR3 nucleotides: TGTGCCAGCAGCCAAGTGAACTTCGAGGCGCTTGGCTACACCTTC. Encoded protein: CASSQVNFEALGYTF. Variable domain in full (rest from reference TRBV3-1 and TRBJ1-2): DTAVSQTPKYLVTQMGNDKSIKCEQNLGHDTMYWYKQDSKKFLKIMFSYNNKELIINETVPNRFSPKSPDKAHLNLHINSLELGDSAVYFCASSQVNFEALGYTFGSGTRLTVV.